These 21 T cell receptor beta chains were sequenced from one sample in a study of blood T cell repertoires in COVID-19. Profiled with immunoSEQ multiplex PCR; TCRdb holds only in-frame clones, not every one. The data hold 110,000 to 150,000 clones, with roughly 88% observed a single time. Sequences were obtained from peripheral blood. The receptors shown here come from a woman aged 60-75 years with acute or convalescent COVID-19.

The gene calls are TRBV4-3 and TRBJ2-5; 8 bases agree with TRBD2. The ends lost 1 base at V and 8 bases at J; junction bases unmatched: 12. The CDR3 is made up of 16 amino acids. The germline V gene has CDR1 LGHNA and CDR2 YSLEER. Here the CDR3 reads CASSQVMGTGGRTQYF. CDR3 in DNA: TGCGCCAGCAGCCAAGTGATGGGGACGGGAGGGAGAACCCAGTACTTC.

The chain couples TRBV11-2 to TRBJ2-5; no clear D. Per germline, CDR1 SGHAT and CDR2 FQNNGV. There are 14 residues in the CDR3. Trimming removed 1 base from V and 1 base from J, with 7 bases in between. The CDR3 here is CASSLGYGQETQYF. In nucleotides, the CDR3 is TGTGCCAGCAGCTTAGGGTACGGCCAAGAGACCCAGTACTTC.

V usage is TRBV23-1 and J usage is TRBJ1-5, with D maybe TRBD1 (5 bases). TRBV23-1 is designated an ORF whose function remains uncertain. There are 12 residues in the CDR3. With 6 bases removed from V and 7 bases from J, the gap between germline ends came to 10 bases. As DNA, the CDR3 is TGCGCCAGCAGGGGGGGTCCCCAGCCCCAGCATTTT. It encodes CASRGGPQPQHF.

V gene TRBV12-3 or TRBV12-4 combines with J gene TRBJ1-1; 8 bases agree with TRBD1. With V trimmed by 6 bases and J by 6 bases, 6 bases remained unmatched. The CDR3 spans 13 residues. The CDR3 region is CASRSLQGAEAFF. CDR3 DNA sequence: TGTGCCAGCAGAAGCCTACAGGGGGCTGAAGCTTTCTTT.

The chain links TRBV19 to TRBJ1-5; 8 bases align to TRBD1. Germline V gene sequence: CDR1 LNHDA, CDR2 SQIVND (reference sequence). Trimming at V came to 7 bases and at J to 6 bases, leaving 5 bases not matched to a gene. This CDR3 is built from 13 residues. In nucleotides, the CDR3 is TGTGCCAGTAACTCACAGGGGGGTCAGCCCCAGCATTTT. Its translation is CASNSQGGQPQHF.

The gene calls are TRBV27 and TRBJ1-5, with TRBD1 matching 8 bases. Germline V gives CDR1 MNHEY, CDR2 SMNVEV (reference sequence). The CDR3 has 15 amino acids. The trim removed 6 bases at V and 1 base at J, leaving 5 bases unmatched. CDR3: CASRPGGSSNQPQHF. In DNA, the CDR3 is TGTGCCAGCAGGCCAGGGGGCTCGAGCAATCAGCCCCAGCATTTT.

V and J are TRBV18 and TRBJ2-5; 7 nucleotides agree with TRBD1. Germline assignment: CDR1 KGHSH and CDR2 LQKENI. The CDR3 runs 14 residues. With V trimmed by 3 bases and J by 4 bases, 5 bases remained unmatched. For the CDR3, the DNA is TGTGCCAGCTCACCCCCGAACAGGGGAGAGACCCAGTACTTC. This encodes CASSPPNRGETQYF.

This clone was seen just once. The V gene is TRBV4-1, the J gene TRBJ2-5; 9 bases agree with TRBD2. J was trimmed by 1 base and V by 0 bases; bases with no gene match: 3. Germline V gives CDR1 MGHRA, CDR2 YSYEKL. CDR3 size: 16 residues. This CDR3 is CASSQDWTSVQETQYF. The DNA for the CDR3 is TGCGCCAGCAGCCAAGATTGGACTAGCGTCCAAGAGACCCAGTACTTC.

V is TRBV5-1 and J is TRBJ2-3; D gene uncertain. Per germline, CDR1 SGHRS and CDR2 YFSETQ. This CDR3 is built from 15 residues. V was clipped by 0 bases and J by 0 bases, with 8 bases between them. The CDR3 spells CASSLESSSTDTQYF. The CDR3, as DNA: TGCGCCAGCAGCTTGGAATCTAGTAGCACAGATACGCAGTATTTT.

In this sample, this clone turned up once. Germline is not matched at one junction end, which may reflect a read error. The J gene is TRBJ2-3, the V gene TRBV7-2; TRBD2 aligns across 10 bases. Germline loops: CDR1 SGHTA, CDR2 FQGNSA. The CDR3 contains 16 residues. The CDR3 DNA sequence: TGTGCCAGCAGCCTAGCCGGGACTAGCGGCACAGATACGCAGTATTTT. Translated: CASSLAGTSGTDTQYF.

In this sample, this clone turned up once. The chain employs TRBV7-9 and TRBJ2-7; 9 bases fit TRBD1. J was trimmed by 5 bases and V by 4 bases; bases with no gene match: 12. Germline loops: CDR1 SEHNR, CDR2 FQNEAQ (reference sequence). This CDR3 is built from 16 residues. In DNA, the CDR3 is TGTGCCAGCAGCTCGACCTATGGGACAGGGTTCCACGAGCAGTACTTC. It specifies CASSSTYGTGFHEQYF.

The gene calls are TRBV19 and TRBJ2-7; 10 bases align to TRBD1. V trimming: 5 bases; J trimming: 3 bases; junction bases outside the gene matches: 19. CDR1 is LNHDA and CDR2 is SQIVND in the germline V gene (reference sequence). The CDR3 contains 19 residues. In DNA form, the CDR3 reads TGTGCCAGTAGTCCCCGTCACGTCACGTCGGGACAGGGGAACTACGAGCAGTACTTC. Protein sequence: CASSPRHVTSGQGNYEQYF.

This chain connects TRBV7-9 to TRBJ1-5; 10 nucleotides line up with TRBD1. Germline V CDR1 and CDR2: SEHNR, FQNEAQ (reference sequence). Trimming took 5 bases from V and 1 from J; bases not matched to a gene: 8. The CDR3 consists of 17 residues. CDR3 residues: CASSQGGTGVSNQPQHF. For the CDR3, the DNA is TGTGCCAGCAGCCAGGGGGGGACAGGGGTCAGCAATCAGCCCCAGCATTTT.

The rearrangement links TRBV20-1 to TRBJ1-5; D remains ambiguous. V gave up 3 bases and J gave up 5 bases, with 8 bases separating them. The CDR3 covers 12 residues. Germline V gene data show CDR1 as DFQATT and CDR2 as SNEGSKA (reference sequence). DNA of the CDR3: TGCAGTGCTAGTGGCGGGGATCAGCCCCAGCATTTT. Translating it yields CSASGGDQPQHF.

CDR3 sequence: CASSPTGQHTDTQYF. For the CDR3, the DNA is TGTGCCAGCAGCCCTACGGGACAGCACACAGATACGCAGTATTTT. The gene calls are TRBV7-9 and TRBJ2-3, with 7 nucleotides matching TRBD1. The J segment lost 2 bases and the V segment lost 5 bases, leaving 7 bases of the junction unmatched. The CDR3 consists of 15 residues. The germline V gene encodes CDR1 SEHNR and CDR2 FQNEAQ (reference sequence).

The V call is TRBV19, the J call TRBJ1-1; weak D call: TRBD1 (5 bases). The CDR3 contains 19 residues. Germline lookup yields CDR1 LNHDA and CDR2 SQIVND (reference sequence). Trimming shortened V by 8 bases and J by 0 bases, and 28 bases separated the two germline ends. CDR3 protein: CASHRHTGILHTVNTEAFF. CDR3 sequence (DNA): TGTGCCAGTCACCGACACACAGGAATTCTGCACACGGTGAACACTGAAGCTTTCTTT.

The V and J genes are TRBV11-2 and TRBJ2-7, with TRBD2 as a possible D gene (6 bases). This CDR3 comprises 16 residues. CDR1 and CDR2 (germline): SGHAT, FQNNGV. The V end lost 1 base, the J end lost 4 bases, and 17 bases lay between the germline ends. CDR3 nucleotides: TGTGCCAGCAGCTTAGTTGGCGGGGACGGGATTTACGAGCAGTACTTC. It codes for CASSLVGGDGIYEQYF. The full variable domain, its missing parts supplied by reference TRBV11-2 and TRBJ2-7, is EAGVAQSPRYKIIEKRQSVAFWCNPISGHATLYWYQQILGQGPKLLIQFQNNGVVDDSQLPKDRFSAERLKGVDSTLKIQPAKLEDSAVYLCASSLVGGDGIYEQYFGPGTRLTVT.

This clone came up a few times. This chain uses TRBV9 with TRBJ2-1; D might be TRBD1 (6 bases). There are 15 residues in the CDR3. The germline V and J ends were trimmed by 6 bases and 0 bases, with 13 bases remaining between them. Germline CDR1 SGDLS, CDR2 YYNGEE. CDR3 amino acids: CASTQGGTSYNEQFF. The DNA of the CDR3 is TGTGCCAGCACCCAAGGGGGAACCTCCTACAATGAGCAGTTCTTC.

The rearrangement joins TRBV7-2 to TRBJ2-7, with D possibly TRBD2 on 7 matching bases. CDR1 and CDR2 (germline): SGHTA, FQGNSA. This CDR3 has 17 residues. The V and J ends lost 7 bases and 6 bases respectively, with 28 bases between them. As DNA, the CDR3 is TGTGCCAGCACCCTGGGCCCCCCTTACGGGGGGCAGGGCGAGCAGTACTTC. Protein sequence: CASTLGPPYGGQGEQYF.

This clone came up a few times. This sequence joins TRBV5-6 and TRBJ2-6, with unresolved D. The CDR3 sequence is 15 residues long. The germline V gene encodes CDR1 SGHDT and CDR2 YYEEEE. Between the trimmed V and J ends, which lost 1 base and 0 bases, there was a span of 5 bases. CDR3 sequence (DNA): TGTGCCAGCAGCTTGCCCCGCTCTGGGGCCAACGTCCTGACTTTC. Translation: CASSLPRSGANVLTF.

This clone has a handful of counts. The rearrangement joins TRBV6-5 to TRBJ2-7; 7 nucleotides align to TRBD1. Trimming removed 6 bases from V and 3 bases from J; junction bases left unmatched: 8. The CDR3 loop spans 14 amino acids. Germline values: CDR1 MNHEY, CDR2 SVGAGI. For the CDR3, the DNA is TGTGCCAGCAGAACCCGGGACAGCCTCTACGAGCAGTACTTC. Protein sequence: CASRTRDSLYEQYF.